This TCR beta chain originates from a study of beta chain features in type 1 diabetes (dated by TCRdb to 2016 to 2019). Broadly, across the study: Mean age, gender distribution, total cell number and subset yield were not different between patients and healthy donors. Naive and central memory subsets were obtained from all 30 or so donors, but regulatory and stem cell-like memory subsets were isolated from only 8 patients and roughly eight healthy donors. Across all samples, almost 110 million sorted cells were examined, and cell number per subset correlated strongly with RNA yield. In the study, recently diagnosed type 1 diabetes patients and matched healthy donors were compared on the TCRB repertoires of their sorted circulating CD4+ T cell subsets.

A single peripheral blood draw of 90 to 150 mL on average was collected from each donor into heparinised tubes. Using a panel that included CD45RO, CCR7, CD25, CD127, CD95 and CD27, naive, central memory, regulatory and stem cell-like memory CD4+ T cells were sorted on a BD FACSAria II. Every sorted population had a purity above 95%. PBMCs were separated immediately by Lymphoprep density gradient centrifugation and were stained directly, without being cultured. To minimize batch effects, samples were stained and sorted in pairs, one healthy donor with one patient per experiment. As to this clone: Its antigen specificity is not known. Base quality data are lacking; no much larger clone is found one base away.

V is clipped by 3 bases and J by 7 bases, and the sequence between their germline boundaries is 7 bases long. From cysteine to phenylalanine, the CDR3 is 12 amino acids long. The only DNA kept is the CDR3, 36 bases in frame from the first base. In the germline V gene, CDR1 corresponds to ENHRY and CDR2 to SYGVKD. Study-wide findings and limitations: In all four CD4+ subsets, TCRB CDR3 length was moderately but significantly shorter in type 1 diabetes patients. The naive, central memory and regulatory TCRB repertoires appeared to resemble one another more closely among patients than among healthy donors. HLA sub-analyses involved small numbers of individuals, so any influence of HLA type on TCRB rearrangement remained unresolved. Sequencing cDNA rather than genomic DNA could over-represent highly expressing activated cells, although activation and CD3 levels did not differ between groups. PCR might favor shorter templates, but patient and control samples were amplified and corrected together, so any skew would affect both groups equally. Fewer insertions and more nucleotide deletions at VDJ recombination sites were observed in patients with type 1 diabetes, implying thymic rearrangement abnormalities.

The High Capacity cDNA Reverse Transcription Kit was used to reverse transcribe all of the isolated RNA, meaning that expressed TCRB transcripts were what got sequenced. Deep immunoSEQ sequencing was performed on naive, central memory and regulatory T cell samples, with an average of around 3.5 million total reads per sample. After sorted cells were lysed in RLT buffer, RNA was extracted with DNase-treated RNeasy Micro or Mini kits, with the choice depending on cell number. To prevent cross-contamination, each cell subset was processed individually, whereas patient and healthy donor samples were processed jointly. TCRB sequences were amplified from cDNA with the immunoSEQ multiplex PCR, producing 87-bp fragments spanning the CDR3 region. Sequencing of the amplicons was done on the Illumina HiSeq platform. The paper's processing steps were these. PCR bias was corrected computationally using synthetic template baselines, and reads within Hamming distance 2 were collapsed, with unmergeable singletons discarded. Reads were aligned to IMGT to assign V, D and J genes, CDR3 length, and insertions or deletions at six rearrangement sites. Within each subset, clonotype counts were normalized to sorted cell number, after which true diversity and Gini coefficients were computed with the tcR R package. The overlap coefficient, calculated on TCRB nucleotide sequences, was used to measure repertoire sharing. This is the immuneACCESS table as TCRdb keeps it, with only in-frame sequences that have V and J called. A part of the clones is gone; compared with another copy, unresolved V genes explain less than half, and the rest is unexplained. Clone size and V and J calls were adopted from that table, with D and trimming inferred from the DNA. The sample records about 150,000 clones, about 9.3% of which are singletons. The top ten clones comprise more than 0.4% of the sample.

The sequence links TRBV10-3 to TRBJ2-1, with no reliable assignment of the D segment. Sequencing was performed on central memory CD4+ T cells from blood. This TCR was recovered from a man in his thirties or forties with type 1 diabetes. The DNA sequence is as follows: TGTGCCATCAGTGATGGGCTAAATGAGCAGTTCTTC. Translated, this gives CAISDGLNEQFF.